This TCR beta chain was captured in a study of early T cells in non-severe SARS-CoV-2 infection. Study information: The authors sequenced bulk RNA from unsorted whole blood, leaving chains unpaired.

Regarding this clonotype: Its antigen is unknown.

Individually, cDNA molecules had unique molecular identifiers attached to them. From the 5' RACE reads, TCRdb called clonotypes with MiXCR, one entry per CDR3 protein. The table lists tens of thousands of distinct CDR3 sequences, around 10% of them singletons. General study results and limits: Reliance on VDJdb matching favored anti-spike CD8 responses; private and CD4 specificities were missed.

The junction had 6 bases not matched to a gene; V was cut back by 4 bases and J by 0 bases. The V gene's germline CDR1 is SGHRS and CDR2 YFSETQ. The CDR3 extends over 15 amino acids. Source: whole blood, taken at baseline. The chain uses TRBV5-1 and TRBJ2-7; 8 bases are shared with TRBD1. This receptor was obtained from an adult who was a healthcare worker with PCR-confirmed SARS-CoV-2 infection or an uninfected control (not recorded which). The CDR3 region has the DNA TGCGCCAGCAGCCCGGCGACAGGGGTCTCCTACGAGCAGTACTTC. Its translation is CASSPATGVSYEQYF. Full variable domain (outside the CDR3, taken from reference TRBV5-1 and TRBJ2-7): KAGVTQTPRYLIKTRGQQVTLSCSPISGHRSVSWYQQTPGQGLQFLFEYFSETQRNKGNFPGRFSGRQFSNSRSEMNVSTLELGDSALYLCASSPATGVSYEQYFGPGTRLTVT.